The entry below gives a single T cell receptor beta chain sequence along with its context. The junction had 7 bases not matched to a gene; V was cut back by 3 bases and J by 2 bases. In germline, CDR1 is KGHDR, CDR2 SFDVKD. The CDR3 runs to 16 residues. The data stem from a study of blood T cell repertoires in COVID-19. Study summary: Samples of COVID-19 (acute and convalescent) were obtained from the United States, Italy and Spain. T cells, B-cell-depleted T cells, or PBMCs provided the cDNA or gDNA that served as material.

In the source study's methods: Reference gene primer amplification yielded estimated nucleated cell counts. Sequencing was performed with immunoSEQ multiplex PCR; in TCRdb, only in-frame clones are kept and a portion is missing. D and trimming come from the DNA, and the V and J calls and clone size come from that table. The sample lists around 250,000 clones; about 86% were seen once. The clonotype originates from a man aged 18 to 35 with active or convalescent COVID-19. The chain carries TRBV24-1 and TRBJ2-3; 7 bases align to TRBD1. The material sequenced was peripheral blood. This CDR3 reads CATSDRTGKITDTQYF. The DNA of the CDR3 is TGTGCCACCAGTGATCGGACAGGAAAAATCACAGATACGCAGTATTTT.